Shown below are 8 T cell receptor beta chains from a single sample sequenced in a study of shared clonotypes between healthy human individuals. The data were produced by immunoSEQ multiplex PCR, yet TCRdb's version contains in-frame clones alone and is incomplete. The sample has millions of clones, around nine tenths seen once. The sample consisted of naive CD4+ T cells sorted from blood. As for subset: CD45RA+ positively selected. These receptors came from a man younger than 30 in good health.

For this clone: Other DNA sequences in this specimen translate into the identical CDR3. The chain joins TRBV7-6 to TRBJ2-5; D uncertain. The CDR3 has 12 amino acids. V lost 1 base and J lost 5, with 5 bases in between. The germline CDR1 and CDR2 sequences are SGHVS and FNYEAQ. The CDR3 region has the DNA TGTGCCAGCAGCTTAGGTCGGGAGACCCAGTACTTC. Protein sequence: CASSLGRETQYF.

J is TRBJ1-5 and V is TRBV5-1, with D possibly TRBD1 on 6 matching bases. CDR1 and CDR2 from the germline V gene are SGHRS and YFSETQ. There are 15 residues in the CDR3. V was clipped by 4 bases and J by 4 bases, with 15 bases between them. This CDR3 reads CASSREGGSNQPQHF. CDR3 bases: TGCGCCAGCAGCCGTGAGGGGGGATCGAATCAGCCCCAGCATTTT.

V and J are TRBV5-6 and TRBJ1-1; D remains unclear. CDR3 length: 14 residues. The germline CDR1 and CDR2 sequences are SGHDT and YYEEEE. V was clipped by 0 bases and J by 4 bases, with 10 bases between them. The CDR3 reads CASSLVGSRTEAFF. The CDR3 DNA is TGTGCCAGCAGCTTGGTAGGCAGTCGCACTGAAGCTTTCTTT.

This sequence joins TRBV10-1 and TRBJ1-2; D is possibly TRBD1 (5 bases). This CDR3 has 17 residues. Trimming pared 7 bases from V and 0 bases from J, leaving 21 bases between. The V gene's germline CDR1 is WNHNN and CDR2 SYGVQD (reference sequence). CDR3 amino acids: CASIPGTSIVANYGYTF. The DNA of the CDR3 is TGCGCCAGCATCCCGGGGACTTCAATTGTAGCTAACTATGGCTACACCTTC.

On this clone itself: Other DNA sequences in the sample encode the same CDR3. The chain combines TRBV29-1 with TRBJ2-4, with 10 bases that match TRBD1. The V segment lost 6 bases and the J segment 5 bases; nucleotides outside the gene matches: 1. The germline gives CDR1 SQVTM, CDR2 ANQGSEA. The CDR3 runs 12 residues. The CDR3, as DNA: TGCAGCGTCGGGACAGGGGAAAACATTCAGTACTTC. Encoded protein: CSVGTGENIQYF.

The gene calls are TRBV7-2 and TRBJ1-6; 11 bases are shared with TRBD1. Germline V CDR1 and CDR2: SGHTA, FQGNSA. V lost 5 bases, J lost 9 bases, and 6 bases stayed unmatched. The CDR3 is 15 residues long. The CDR3 DNA sequence: TGTGCCAGCAGCCTGGGACAGGGGGGCGGTTCACCCCTCCACTTT. Its translation is CASSLGQGGGSPLHF.

This chain links TRBV7-9 with TRBJ1-5; D is undetermined. Deletions cut 2 bases from V and 5 bases from J, with 13 bases between. CDR1 SEHNR and CDR2 FQNEAQ come from the germline V gene (reference sequence). The CDR3 extends over 15 amino acids. The CDR3 is CASSLNDASDQPQHF. The CDR3 DNA is TGTGCCAGCAGCTTAAATGACGCCAGTGATCAGCCCCAGCATTTT.

V and J are TRBV7-2 and TRBJ2-7; D gene unclear. Trimming cost V 0 bases and J 3 bases, with 12 bases left between them. The length of the CDR3 is 15 residues. CDR1 and CDR2 (germline): SGHTA, FQGNSA. CDR3 sequence: CASSLAVGGRYEQYF. Here the CDR3 DNA reads TGTGCCAGCAGCTTAGCAGTCGGTGGACGCTACGAGCAGTACTTC.